This T cell receptor beta chain was identified during a study of CD8 T cells in ankylosing spondylitis. Germline CDR1 is MNHNS and CDR2 is SASEGT. Trimming cost V 6 bases and J 4 bases; bases outside gene matches: 17. This CDR3 is built from 19 residues. MiXCR, run by TCRdb on the 5' RACE reads, gives a single entry per CDR3 protein. Altogether hundreds of thousands of distinct CDR3 sequences are present, roughly 32% being singletons, with the ten largest covering approximately 4.4%. The clonotype comes from a male donor with ankylosing spondylitis or in good health (not recorded which). Sequenced sample: blood, either unsorted or a sorted T cell fraction (not recorded which). This chain uses TRBV6-1 with TRBJ2-3, with 12 bases aligning to TRBD2. CDR3 bases: TGTGCCAGCAGCCTGTTTCCCCCAAGACTAGCGGGGGCGTCAGATACGCAGTATTTT. Translated: CASSLFPPRLAGASDTQYF.